The clone carrying this T cell receptor (beta chain) was detected only a few times. Its target is unknown. The data originate from a study of blood T cells in healthy people across ages. Study-level information: About one barcoded beta molecule was captured per two T cells (by template switching). Whole-study findings and limits: Roughly linearly, TCR beta diversity per million T cells fell as age increased.

It was with a sample-barcoded 5' primer and a J-beta primer mix that a second PCR of about 6 to 12 cycles was run. TCRdb re-derived calls from the 5' RACE reads in MiXCR, one entry per CDR3 protein. The data show hundreds of thousands of distinct CDR3 sequences, with more than 40% seen just once and around 21% held by the top ten. Germline CDR1 is SGDLS and CDR2 is YYNGEE. The CDR3 totals 15 residues. V was pared by 4 bases and J by 3 bases, with 17 bases between. This TCR was recovered from a man in his 60s in good health. Material for sequencing was blood. The chain joins TRBV9 to TRBJ2-7, with D possibly being TRBD1 (6 bases). CDR3 region: CASSLAAGTFYEQYF. CDR3 DNA: TGTGCCAGCAGCTTAGCAGCCGGGACATTCTACGAGCAGTACTTC.